This T cell receptor beta chain was found in a study of cytomegalovirus exposure and HLA in healthy donors. Turning to the study itself: The Caucasian-associated ancestry cluster contained 81% of the roughly 390 genotyped donors.

Unrecorded immune exposures were likely, despite nominal health at sampling. The germline V and J ends were trimmed by 0 bases and 4 bases, with 15 bases remaining between them. Germline CDR1 LGHNT, CDR2 FRNRAP. This CDR3 comprises 16 residues. Remarks on this clone: Its antigen remains unknown.

General study points: The productive fraction for most TCR beta V segments was about 90% or about 30% in an earlier analysis.

The PCR used 60 Vbeta and 13 Jbeta primers. Sequencing was performed with immunoSEQ multiplex PCR; in TCRdb, only in-frame clones are kept and a portion is missing. The profile shows around 180,000 clones, under 80% of them singletons. The specimen was PBMCs. The V call is TRBV12-5, the J call TRBJ2-5; possibly TRBD1 for D (7 bases). This TCR derives from a woman aged 45-60 years in good health and CMV-seropositive. The CDR3, as DNA: TGTGCTAGTGGTTTGGTACGGGGGACAGTCGGAGAGACCCAGTACTTC. Protein: CASGLVRGTVGETQYF.